These T cell receptor beta chains were read from a single sample in a study of blood T cell repertoires in COVID-19. Libraries were prepared by immunoSEQ multiplex PCR; TCRdb keeps only in-frame clonotypes and omits some of them. The data contain about 220,000 clones, about nine tenths of them singletons. Sample: PBMCs or T cells enriched from blood (not recorded which). The receptors were gathered from a woman aged 25 to 39 who had recovered from COVID-19. Both conserved end residues are part of each CDR3. Fields, in order: clone size, V gene, J gene, D gene, CDR3 protein, CDR3 DNA. D genes are given only for firm matches. Size values are once, few and many counts, or a class for expanded clones, and some rows have none.

-	TRBV18	TRBJ2-5	TRBD1	CASSPPGTGEETQYF	TGTGCCAGCTCACCGCCCGGGACAGGGGAAGAGACCCAGTACTTC
-	TRBV7-6	TRBJ2-7	-	CASSLELRYEQYF	TGTGCCAGCAGCTTAGAATTGAGGTACGAGCAGTACTTC
-	TRBV5-1	TRBJ2-3	TRBD2	CASKSGGPSTDTQYF	TGCGCCAGCAAAAGCGGGGGACCTAGCACAGATACGCAGTATTTT
-	TRBV2	TRBJ1-6	-	CASSAPESPLHF	TGTGCCAGCAGTGCCCCAGAATCACCCCTCCACTTT
-	TRBV11-2	TRBJ1-2	-	CASSLAGGYTF	TGTGCCAGCAGCTTAGCGGGGGGCTACACCTTC
-	TRBV4-1	TRBJ1-1	TRBD1	CASSQVRTGGTEAFF	TGCGCCAGCAGCCAAGTTCGGACAGGCGGCACTGAAGCTTTCTTT
-	TRBV7-9	TRBJ1-4	TRBD1	CASRRDRDEKLFF	TGTGCCAGCAGAAGGGACAGAGATGAAAAACTGTTTTTT
-	TRBV7-9	TRBJ1-1	-	CASSHRGLNTEAFF	TGTGCCAGCAGCCATAGGGGGTTGAACACTGAAGCTTTCTTT
-	TRBV6-1	TRBJ2-7	-	CASSELWAQEQYF	TGTGCCAGCAGTGAATTATGGGCCCAGGAGCAGTACTTC
-	TRBV3-1/TRBV3-2	TRBJ1-5	-	CASSQDLTGTRVKHF	TGTGCCAGCAGCCAAGATCTAACGGGGACAAGGGTGAAGCATTTT
-	TRBV7-9	TRBJ1-1	-	CASSWGGWTGTEAFF	TGTGCCAGCAGCTGGGGAGGTTGGACGGGGACTGAAGCTTTCTTT
-	TRBV6-1	TRBJ2-7	-	CASSEMGTNSYEQYF	TGTGCCAGCAGTGAAATGGGGACAAACTCCTACGAGCAGTACTTC
-	TRBV7-9	TRBJ1-3	-	CASSQGRDTIYF	TGTGCCAGCAGCCAAGGGCGGGACACCATATATTTT
-	TRBV7-3	TRBJ2-7	-	CASSLTGSPKYEQYF	TGTGCCAGCAGCTTAACCGGTAGCCCCAAGTACGAGCAGTACTTC
-	TRBV4-3	TRBJ2-2	-	CASSQLVGGAAGELFF	TGCGCCAGCAGCCAATTGGTTGGAGGAGCGGCCGGGGAGCTGTTTTTT
-	TRBV7-9	TRBJ2-3	TRBD2	CASSPIAGAIGTDTQYF	TGTGCCAGCAGCCCGATAGCGGGGGCCATAGGCACAGATACGCAGTATTTT
-	TRBV11-3	TRBJ1-1	-	CASSENRENTEAFF	TGTGCCAGCAGCGAGAACAGGGAGAACACTGAAGCTTTCTTT
-	TRBV3-1/TRBV3-2	TRBJ2-5	-	CASSLSPGTVQETQYF	TGTGCCAGCAGCCTCTCCCCCGGGACTGTCCAAGAGACCCAGTACTTC
-	TRBV4-1	TRBJ2-7	TRBD2	CASSQEGRGGRTYEQYF	TGCGCCAGCAGCCAAGAGGGCCGGGGGGGTAGGACCTACGAGCAGTACTTC
-	TRBV7-2	TRBJ2-5	TRBD1	CASSPSGQGGETQYF	TGTGCCAGCAGCCCGTCGGGACAGGGAGGAGAGACCCAGTACTTC
-	TRBV15	TRBJ1-2	-	CATSRDRGQGNGYTF	TGTGCCACCAGCAGAGACCGTGGCCAGGGTAATGGCTACACCTTC
-	TRBV19	TRBJ1-5	-	CASSITQDQPQHF	TGTGCCAGTAGTATAACACAGGATCAGCCCCAGCATTTT
-	TRBV5-1	TRBJ2-3	TRBD2	CASSLDRDSGGPTDTQYF	TGCGCCAGCAGCTTGGATCGAGATAGCGGGGGGCCCACAGATACGCAGTATTTT
once	TRBV3-1/TRBV3-2	TRBJ1-2	TRBD1	CASSQDGTGLRSYTF	TGTGCCAGCAGCCAAGACGGGACAGGGCTTAGGAGCTACACCTTC
-	TRBV9	TRBJ1-2	-	CASSAIQGGGNYGYTF	TGTGCCAGCAGCGCAATACAGGGAGGGGGAAACTATGGCTACACCTTC
-	TRBV14	TRBJ2-7	-	CASSQVGLIYEQYF	TGTGCCAGCAGCCAAGTCGGACTGATCTACGAGCAGTACTTC
-	TRBV29-1	TRBJ1-1	TRBD1	CSVMLQGAYTEAFF	TGCAGCGTTATGTTACAGGGGGCTTACACTGAAGCTTTCTTT
-	TRBV12-5	TRBJ1-2	TRBD1	CASGLTVLAGQGSSIYTF	TGTGCTAGTGGTTTAACGGTTCTGGCGGGACAGGGTTCTTCCATCTACACCTTC
-	TRBV6-6	TRBJ1-1	-	CASSSPRVMNTEAFF	TGTGCCAGCAGTTCTCCGCGCGTAATGAACACTGAAGCTTTCTTT
-	TRBV7-9	TRBJ2-5	TRBD1	CASSGRQGETQYF	TGTGCCAGCAGCGGGAGACAGGGGGAGACCCAGTACTTC
-	TRBV4-3	TRBJ1-6	-	CASSQDQGGDSPLHF	TGCGCCAGCAGCCAAGACCAGGGAGGTGATTCACCCCTCCACTTT
-	TRBV11-2	TRBJ1-5	-	CASSLERGLHQPQHF	TGTGCCAGCAGCTTAGAAAGGGGTTTGCATCAGCCCCAGCATTTT
once	TRBV12-2	TRBJ1-5	-	CASRLRRYIFHQPQHF	TGTGCAAGTCGCTTGAGGCGGTACATCTTTCACCAGCCCCAGCATTTT
-	TRBV5-4	TRBJ2-1	TRBD2	CASSLAGSHNEQFF	TGTGCCAGCAGCCTAGCGGGGTCCCACAATGAGCAGTTCTTC
-	TRBV6-5	TRBJ1-1	-	CASLGTDMNTEAFF	TGTGCCAGCCTGGGGACTGATATGAACACTGAAGCTTTCTTT
-	TRBV18	TRBJ2-7	-	CASSRGRHDEQYF	TGTGCCAGCTCACGAGGAAGGCATGACGAGCAGTACTTC
once	TRBV2	TRBJ2-3	TRBD2	CASSEETSGGTTQYF	TGTGCCAGCAGTGAAGAGACTAGCGGGGGTACTACGCAGTATTTT
-	TRBV9	TRBJ2-3	TRBD2	CASSVGWVAGGLTDTQYF	TGTGCCAGCAGCGTAGGTTGGGTAGCGGGGGGCCTCACAGATACGCAGTATTTT
once	TRBV5-4	TRBJ1-1	-	CASSLDHRGHTEAFF	TGTGCCAGCAGCTTGGATCATAGGGGTCACACTGAAGCTTTCTTT
-	TRBV6-2/TRBV6-3	TRBJ2-7	-	CASSYSRPYEQYF	TGTGCCAGCAGTTACTCCAGGCCCTACGAGCAGTACTTC
-	TRBV19	TRBJ1-2	TRBD1	CASSGQGNGYTF	TGTGCCAGCTCGGGACAGGGTAATGGCTACACCTTC
-	TRBV27	TRBJ1-1	-	CASRVGGLNTEAFF	TGTGCCAGCAGGGTTGGAGGGTTGAACACTGAAGCTTTCTTT
-	TRBV5-1	TRBJ1-6	-	CASSSFDFSSYNSPLHF	TGCGCCAGCAGCTCGTTCGATTTCAGCTCCTATAATTCACCCCTCCACTTT
-	TRBV19	TRBJ2-6	-	CASSNRASGANVLTF	TGTGCCAGTAGTAACAGGGCGTCCGGGGCCAACGTCCTGACTTTC
few	TRBV2	TRBJ1-4	TRBD1	CASSRRDRENEKLFF	TGTGCCAGCAGTCGGCGGGACAGGGAAAATGAAAAACTGTTTTTT
-	TRBV5-6	TRBJ2-7	TRBD2	CASSSIRLAYSYEQYF	TGTGCCAGCAGCTCTATAAGACTAGCGTACTCCTACGAGCAGTACTTC
-	TRBV12-3/TRBV12-4	TRBJ1-4	-	CASQGNEKLFF	TGTGCCAGCCAGGGGAATGAAAAACTGTTTTTT
once	TRBV9	TRBJ1-2	-	CASSGLRGYTF	TGTGCCAGCAGCGGACTGCGGGGCTACACCTTC
few	TRBV9	TRBJ2-1	TRBD1	CASSPRQGVSYNEQFF	TGTGCCAGCAGCCCAAGACAGGGGGTTTCCTACAATGAGCAGTTCTTC
-	TRBV10-3	TRBJ1-1	-	CAINTGSTEAFF	TGTGCCATCAATACAGGGAGCACTGAAGCTTTCTTT
-	TRBV2	TRBJ2-7	TRBD1	CASSQTGTGVFEQYF	TGTGCCAGCAGCCAAACCGGGACAGGGGTTTTCGAGCAGTACTTC
-	TRBV4-1	TRBJ2-2	TRBD1	CASSQERQGGAGELFF	TGCGCCAGCAGCCAAGAAAGACAGGGGGGAGCCGGGGAGCTGTTTTTT
-	TRBV29-1	TRBJ1-3	TRBD1	CSGGDSSGNTIYF	TGCAGCGGCGGGGACAGCTCTGGAAACACCATATATTTT